The present TCR beta chain was sequenced within a study of early T cells in non-severe SARS-CoV-2 infection. MiXCR, run by TCRdb on the 5' RACE reads, gives a single entry per CDR3 protein. The sample gives tens of thousands of distinct CDR3 sequences, approximately 15% of which show up once; about 4.7% is in the top ten. The V end lost 1 base, the J end lost 4 bases, and 11 bases lay between the germline ends. The CDR3 is made up of 15 amino acids. The germline V gene has CDR1 LGHNA and CDR2 YSLEER. The chain joins TRBV4-3 to TRBJ2-1; tentative D call: TRBD2 (6 bases). The sequenced sample was whole blood, obtained at baseline. The TCR comes from an adult who was a healthcare worker with PCR-confirmed SARS-CoV-2 infection or an uninfected control (not recorded which). CDR3 bases: TGCGCCAGCAGCCAAGTTAGAAGCGGGTACAATGAGCAGTTCTTC. Translating gives CASSQVRSGYNEQFF.